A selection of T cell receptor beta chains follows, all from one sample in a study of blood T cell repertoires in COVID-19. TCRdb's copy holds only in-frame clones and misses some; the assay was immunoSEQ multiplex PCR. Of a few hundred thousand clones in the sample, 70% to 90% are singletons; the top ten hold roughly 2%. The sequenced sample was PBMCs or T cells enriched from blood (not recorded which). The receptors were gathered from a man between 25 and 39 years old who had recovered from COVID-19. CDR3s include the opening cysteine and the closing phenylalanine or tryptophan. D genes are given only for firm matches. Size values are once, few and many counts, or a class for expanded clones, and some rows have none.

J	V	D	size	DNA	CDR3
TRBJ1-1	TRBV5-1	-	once	TGCGCCAGCAGCTTGGGGGCATCGAACACTGAAGCTTTCTTT	CASSLGASNTEAFF
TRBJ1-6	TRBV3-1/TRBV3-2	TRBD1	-	TGTGCCAGCAGCAACAGGGGGCAATCACCCCTCCACTTT	CASSNRGQSPLHF
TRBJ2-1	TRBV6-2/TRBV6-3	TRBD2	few	TGTGCCAGCAGTGAGAGACTAGCGGGGGGCGATGAGCAGTTCTTC	CASSERLAGGDEQFF
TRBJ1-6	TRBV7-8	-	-	TGTGCCAGCAGCTTTGAAGAGCTCAGGCGGCAGGGGCAAAACCTCCACTTT	CASSFEELRRQGQNLHF
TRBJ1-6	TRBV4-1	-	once	TGCGCCAGCAGCCAGGAAGACAGGTTCTCCTCTAATTCACCCCTCCACTTT	CASSQEDRFSSNSPLHF
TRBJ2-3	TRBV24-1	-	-	TGTGCCACCAGTGATTTGCCCGGGAATGGGGATACGCAGTATTTT	CATSDLPGNGDTQYF
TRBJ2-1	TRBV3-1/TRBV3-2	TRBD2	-	TGTGCCAGCAGCCAAGAACGGGAGGTCAATGAGCAGTTCTTC	CASSQEREVNEQFF
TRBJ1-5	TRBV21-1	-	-	TGTGCCAGCAGCAGCAACAGGGGGCAGCCCCAGCATTTT	CASSSNRGQPQHF
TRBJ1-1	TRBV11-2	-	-	TGTGCCAGCAGCGTACGGGAAAACACTGAAGCTTTCTTT	CASSVRENTEAFF
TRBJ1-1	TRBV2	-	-	TGTGCCAGCATGGGGCAGCCAATGAACACTGAAGCTTTCTTT	CASMGQPMNTEAFF
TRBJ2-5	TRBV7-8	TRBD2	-	TGTGCCAGCAGCTTACGGGGGGGAGACCATAGGCTCGAGACCCAGTACTTC	CASSLRGGDHRLETQYF
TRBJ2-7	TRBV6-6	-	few	TGTGCCAGCAGTTACATCGGGGGCTACGAGCAGTACTTC	CASSYIGGYEQYF
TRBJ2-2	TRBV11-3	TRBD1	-	TGTGCCAGCATCACCCCCTGGGACAGGGGGCGCGTCGGGGAGCTGTTTTTT	CASITPWDRGRVGELFF
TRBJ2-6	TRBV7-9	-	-	TGTGCCAGCAGCTTAGTGGTCAGGCCTTTATCGGGGGCCAACGTCCTGACTTTC	CASSLVVRPLSGANVLTF
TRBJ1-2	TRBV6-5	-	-	TGTGCCAGCAGTTACTCCGGGAAACCCAACTATGGCTACACCTTC	CASSYSGKPNYGYTF
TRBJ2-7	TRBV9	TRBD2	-	TGTGCCAGCAGCATCTCCGGGGGGGACTCCTCCTACGAGCAGTACTTC	CASSISGGDSSYEQYF
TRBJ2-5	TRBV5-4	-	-	TGTGCCAGCAGCGGGGGCGCAGGTCTCCAAGAGACCCAGTACTTC	CASSGGAGLQETQYF
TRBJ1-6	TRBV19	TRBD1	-	TGTGCCAGTAGTATACTCCCTCAGGGGGGTCTTCGGTCACCCCTCCACTTT	CASSILPQGGLRSPLHF
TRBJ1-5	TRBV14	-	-	TGTGCCAGCAGCCTGAGGGGGAGCCAGCCCCAGCATTTT	CASSLRGSQPQHF
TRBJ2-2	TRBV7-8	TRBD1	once	TGTGCCAGCGGACCAGTTCTTGGGACAGGGACGAACACCGGGGAGCTGTTTTTT	CASGPVLGTGTNTGELFF
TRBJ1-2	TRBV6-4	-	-	TGTGCCAGCAGTGACTCTGCCGCAGGTAGCTACACCTTC	CASSDSAAGSYTF
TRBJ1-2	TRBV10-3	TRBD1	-	TGTGCCATCAGCGGACAGGGGGAGAACTATGGCTACACCTTC	CAISGQGENYGYTF
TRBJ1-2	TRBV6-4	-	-	TGTGCCAGCACCACCTACGGTACAGGGTATGGCTACACCTTC	CASTTYGTGYGYTF
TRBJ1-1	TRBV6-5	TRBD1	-	TGTGCCAGCAGTTCAAGGGACAGGCAGTCGGAAGCTTTCTTT	CASSSRDRQSEAFF
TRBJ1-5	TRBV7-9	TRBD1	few	TGTGCCAGCAGCCAGACAGGGGTAGGGCAGCCCCAGCATTTT	CASSQTGVGQPQHF
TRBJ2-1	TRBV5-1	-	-	TGCGCCAGCAGCTTGGATGAGGGTGGGAATGAGCAGTTCTTC	CASSLDEGGNEQFF
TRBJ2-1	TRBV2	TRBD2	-	TGTGCCAGCAATCGGAATAGCGGGGGCAATGAGCAGTTCTTC	CASNRNSGGNEQFF
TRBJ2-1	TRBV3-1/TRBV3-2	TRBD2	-	TGTGCCAGCAGCCAAACGGGGCGTCGACTAGCGGGGTACAATGAGCAGTTCTTC	CASSQTGRRLAGYNEQFF
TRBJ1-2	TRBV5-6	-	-	TGTGCCAGCAGCTTGGACAGGGTGAGGTCCACCTTC	CASSLDRVRSTF
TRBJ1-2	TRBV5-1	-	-	TGCGCCAGCAGCGGGAGGGGGACGAACTATGGCTACACCTTC	CASSGRGTNYGYTF
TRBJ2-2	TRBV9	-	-	TGTGCCAGCAGCGTAGAAGCAGGGGTGAACACCGGGGAGCTGTTTTTT	CASSVEAGVNTGELFF
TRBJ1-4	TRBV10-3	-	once	TGTGCCATCAGGCGCGGGGGGTCGGCTAATGAAAAACTGTTTTTT	CAIRRGGSANEKLFF
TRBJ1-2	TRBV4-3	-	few	TGCGCCAGCAGCCAAGTAGGAGGGAGGGGCTACACCTTC	CASSQVGGRGYTF